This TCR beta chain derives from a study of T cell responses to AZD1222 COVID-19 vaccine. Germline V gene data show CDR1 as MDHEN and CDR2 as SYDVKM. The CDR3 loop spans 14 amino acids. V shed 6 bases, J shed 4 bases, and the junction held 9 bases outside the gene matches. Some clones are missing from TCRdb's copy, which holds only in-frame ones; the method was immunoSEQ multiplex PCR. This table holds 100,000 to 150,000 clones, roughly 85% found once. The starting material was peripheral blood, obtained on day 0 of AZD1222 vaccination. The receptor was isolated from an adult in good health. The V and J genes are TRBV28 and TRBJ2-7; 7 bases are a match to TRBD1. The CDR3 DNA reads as TGTGCCAGCAGCCCGCCGGGACAGAATTACGAGCAGTACTTC. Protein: CASSPPGQNYEQYF.